This T cell receptor beta chain was recorded in a study of shared clonotypes between healthy human individuals. Method: immunoSEQ multiplex PCR; TCRdb's copy keeps in-frame clones and lacks some. The data show under 1 million clones, around 92% seen once. Terminally differentiated effector memory CD45RA+ cells were excluded from the naive CD8 cells, which were CD45RO-negative and positively selected for CCR7. Germline CDR1 is LNHNV and CDR2 is YYDKDF (reference sequence). The ends were cut back, 1 base at V and 5 bases at J, with 12 bases in the middle. The CDR3 is 15 residues long. Sequenced sample: naive CD8+ T cells sorted from blood. The chain couples TRBV15 to TRBJ2-1, with D possibly TRBD2 on 6 matching bases. The sequence came from a man in his thirties or forties in good health. CDR3 amino acids: CATSRGLIADNEQFF. CDR3 sequence (DNA): TGTGCCACCAGCAGAGGTTTAATAGCGGACAATGAGCAGTTCTTC.